The next 10 T cell receptor beta chains were all read from a single sample in a study of T cell responses to AZD1222 COVID-19 vaccine. Only in-frame clones appear in the TCRdb table, and some are missing; sequencing was by immunoSEQ multiplex PCR. Found here are about 60,000 clones, just over 90% of them singletons; the top ten hold 6.3%. This material consisted of peripheral blood, taken 28 days after the second dose of the MenACWY control vaccine. The receptors here all came from an adult who received the MenACWY meningococcal vaccine as a control.

The chain joins TRBV6-4 to TRBJ1-1; D not certain. Between the trimmed V and J ends, which lost 6 bases and 3 bases, there was a span of 11 bases. The CDR3 spans 13 residues. Germline CDR1 is MRHNA and CDR2 is SNTAGT. The CDR3 DNA sequence: TGTGCCAGCAGCCTCACGGTACACACTGAAGCTTTCTTT. It is translated as CASSLTVHTEAFF.

The chain uses TRBV7-6 and TRBJ2-3; D possibly matches TRBD1 or TRBD2 (7 bases each). The CDR3 covers 20 residues. Germline CDR1 and CDR2: SGHVS and FNYEAQ. V lost 2 bases and J lost 1, with 25 bases in between. CDR3 region: CASSLIAGGERALGTDTQYF. DNA for the CDR3: TGTGCCAGCAGCTTAATCGCAGGGGGGGAGCGGGCCCTAGGCACAGATACGCAGTATTTT. The full variable domain, in which reference TRBV7-6 and TRBJ2-3 provide the parts outside the CDR3, is GAGVSQSPRYKVTKRGQDVALRCDPISGHVSLYWYRQALGQGPEFLTYFNYEAQQDKSGLPNDRFSAERPEGSISTLTIQRTEQRDSAMYRCASSLIAGGERALGTDTQYFGPGTRLTVL.

The chain recombines TRBV18 with TRBJ2-3, with 9 bases matching TRBD2. The germline CDR1 and CDR2 sequences are KGHSH and LQKENI. J lost 2 bases, V lost 3 bases, and 12 bases had no gene match. The CDR3 extends over 18 amino acids. The DNA of the CDR3 is TGTGCCAGCTCACCTGTGAGTGTGACTAGCGGAATCACAGATACGCAGTATTTT. Translated: CASSPVSVTSGITDTQYF.

The table lists this clone with a few counts. The genes are TRBV6-1 and TRBJ2-4; D assignment may be TRBD1 or TRBD2 (6 bases each). The germline V gene has CDR1 MNHNS and CDR2 SASEGT. V was trimmed by 2 bases and J by 1 base, leaving 12 bases between them. The CDR3 extends over 16 amino acids. Here the CDR3 DNA reads TGTGCCAGCAGTGAATTGGGGGCGGGGGCCAAAAACATTCAGTACTTC. This gives the protein CASSELGAGAKNIQYF.

J is TRBJ1-5 and V is TRBV6-5; TRBD1 is a possible D gene (5 bases). Germline assignment: CDR1 MNHEY and CDR2 SVGAGI. The CDR3 has 12 amino acids. Trimming pared 8 bases from V and 7 bases from J, leaving 12 bases between. In nucleotides, the CDR3 is TGTGCCAGCGGCCGAGGGGACCAGCCCCAGCATTTT. As protein: CASGRGDQPQHF.

The rearrangement joins TRBV18 to TRBJ2-1; D not certain. Between the trimmed V and J ends, which lost 8 bases and 9 bases, there was a span of 11 bases. Germline CDR1 reads KGHSH; CDR2 reads LQKENI. This CDR3 has 11 residues. CDR3 in DNA: TGTGCCAGCCTATTAGGTGGTGAGCAGTTCTTC. The encoded protein is CASLLGGEQFF.

V usage is TRBV28 and J usage is TRBJ1-2; perhaps TRBD1 as D (6 bases). The CDR3 has 14 residues. Germline V gene sequence: CDR1 MDHEN, CDR2 SYDVKM. V shed 6 bases and J shed 2 bases, with 13 bases lying between them. Here the CDR3 reads CASSLTGGNYGYTF. For the CDR3, the DNA is TGTGCCAGCAGCTTGACAGGTGGAAACTATGGCTACACCTTC.

This chain connects TRBV30 to TRBJ1-5; D is ambiguous. There are 13 residues in the CDR3. The germline gives CDR1 GTSNPN, CDR2 SVGIG (reference sequence). V lost 5 bases and J lost 0, with 8 bases in between. As DNA, the CDR3 is TGTGCCTGGGGAGACCATAGCAATCAGCCCCAGCATTTT. This translates into CAWGDHSNQPQHF.

For the CDR3, the DNA is TGTGCCAGCAGTTTCCCGTCAGGGGTAAGCAATCAGCCCCAGCATTTT. Translation gives CASSFPSGVSNQPQHF. This chain connects TRBV28 to TRBJ1-5; a weak D match, TRBD1 (6 bases). The V gene lost 3 bases and the J gene lost 1 base, with 13 bases spanning the gap. CDR3 length: 16 amino acids. Germline values: CDR1 MDHEN, CDR2 SYDVKM.

The genes are TRBV7-6 and TRBJ2-3; 9 positions agree with TRBD2. V lost 5 bases and J lost 2; bases outside the gene matches: 5. The CDR3 extends over 15 amino acids. The germline gives CDR1 SGHVS, CDR2 FNYEAQ. CDR3 region: CASSPLAGATDTQYF. The CDR3 coding sequence is TGTGCCAGCAGCCCTTTAGCGGGAGCCACAGATACGCAGTATTTT.